The rows below give T cell receptor beta chains drawn from one sample of a study of T cell responses to AZD1222 COVID-19 vaccine. The data were produced by immunoSEQ multiplex PCR, yet TCRdb's version contains in-frame clones alone and is incomplete. The sample has under 100,000 clones, approximately 88% seen once; the top ten hold roughly 15%. Sequencing used peripheral blood, obtained on day 0 of AZD1222 vaccination. The receptors were sampled from an adult in good health. CDR3s include the opening cysteine and the closing phenylalanine or tryptophan. A D gene is named only where the DNA matches it firmly. Clone sizes are given selectively: once, few, many, or a class where the clone is expanded.

D gene: TRBD1; J gene: TRBJ2-5; clone size: NA; V gene: TRBV28; CDR3 protein: CASSLEDGQGLRETQYF; CDR3 DNA: TGTGCCAGCAGTTTAGAAGACGGACAGGGATTGAGAGAGACCCAGTACTTC
D gene: TRBD1; J gene: TRBJ1-1; clone size: NA; V gene: TRBV6-5; CDR3 protein: CASSYNRDRPNTEAFF; CDR3 DNA: TGTGCCAGCAGTTACAACCGGGACAGGCCGAACACTGAAGCTTTCTTT
D gene: NA; J gene: TRBJ1-5; clone size: NA; V gene: TRBV7-2; CDR3 protein: CASSSRGAIQPQHF; CDR3 DNA: TGTGCCAGCAGCTCCCGAGGGGCCATACAGCCCCAGCATTTT
D gene: TRBD1; J gene: TRBJ1-2; clone size: NA; V gene: TRBV3-1/TRBV3-2; CDR3 protein: CASSQGDRGPGYTF; CDR3 DNA: TGTGCCAGCAGCCAAGGGGACAGGGGCCCTGGCTACACCTTC
D gene: TRBD2; J gene: TRBJ2-1; clone size: NA; V gene: TRBV7-8; CDR3 protein: CASSLPGLAGRNEQFF; CDR3 DNA: TGTGCCAGCAGCCTCCCCGGGCTAGCGGGACGGAATGAGCAGTTCTTC
D gene: NA; J gene: TRBJ2-7; clone size: NA; V gene: TRBV11-2; CDR3 protein: CASSNYEQYF; CDR3 DNA: TGTGCCAGCAGCAACTACGAGCAGTACTTC
D gene: NA; J gene: TRBJ1-2; clone size: NA; V gene: TRBV6-5; CDR3 protein: CASSHGRIYGYTF; CDR3 DNA: TGTGCCAGCAGCCACGGACGGATCTATGGCTACACCTTC
D gene: TRBD2; J gene: TRBJ2-5; clone size: once; V gene: TRBV27; CDR3 protein: CASSLRRAGIETQYF; CDR3 DNA: TGTGCCAGCAGTTTACGAAGAGCGGGAATAGAGACCCAGTACTTC
D gene: TRBD1; J gene: TRBJ2-4; clone size: NA; V gene: TRBV25-1; CDR3 protein: CASSADNRGKNIQYF; CDR3 DNA: TGTGCCAGCAGTGCTGATAACAGGGGCAAAAACATTCAGTACTTC
D gene: NA; J gene: TRBJ2-5; clone size: NA; V gene: TRBV3-1/TRBV3-2; CDR3 protein: CASSRETQYF; CDR3 DNA: TGTGCCAGCAGCCGGGAGACCCAGTACTTC
D gene: TRBD1; J gene: TRBJ2-7; clone size: NA; V gene: TRBV7-9; CDR3 protein: CASSSRDRDYEQYF; CDR3 DNA: TGTGCCAGCAGCTCCCGGGACAGGGACTACGAGCAGTACTTC
D gene: NA; J gene: TRBJ2-7; clone size: NA; V gene: TRBV6-5; CDR3 protein: CASRPGHPYEQYF; CDR3 DNA: TGTGCCAGCAGGCCGGGACACCCCTACGAGCAGTACTTC
D gene: NA; J gene: TRBJ2-6; clone size: NA; V gene: TRBV19; CDR3 protein: CASSDRSTVWAGANVLTF; CDR3 DNA: TGTGCCAGTAGTGATCGGTCGACAGTGTGGGCTGGGGCCAACGTCCTGACTTTC
D gene: NA; J gene: TRBJ1-2; clone size: NA; V gene: TRBV6-2/TRBV6-3; CDR3 protein: CASSPSYGYTF; CDR3 DNA: TGTGCCAGCAGTCCAAGCTATGGCTACACCTTC
D gene: NA; J gene: TRBJ2-1; clone size: NA; V gene: TRBV12-5; CDR3 protein: CASGPQEQFF; CDR3 DNA: TGTGCTAGTGGTCCGCAGGAGCAGTTCTTC
D gene: NA; J gene: TRBJ1-2; clone size: NA; V gene: TRBV30; CDR3 protein: CAWSYSHYGYTF; CDR3 DNA: TGTGCCTGGAGTTATAGTCATTATGGCTACACCTTC
D gene: TRBD1; J gene: TRBJ1-2; clone size: NA; V gene: TRBV3-1/TRBV3-2; CDR3 protein: CASSHHDRVSGYTF; CDR3 DNA: TGTGCCAGCAGCCATCACGACAGGGTGAGCGGCTACACCTTC
D gene: NA; J gene: TRBJ1-6; clone size: NA; V gene: TRBV3-1/TRBV3-2; CDR3 protein: CASSPYDLGPSPLHF; CDR3 DNA: TGTGCCAGCAGCCCGTATGATCTCGGGCCCTCACCCCTCCACTTT
D gene: NA; J gene: TRBJ1-5; clone size: NA; V gene: TRBV5-6; CDR3 protein: CASSLFPGDNQPQHF; CDR3 DNA: TGTGCCAGCAGCTTGTTCCCGGGGGACAATCAGCCCCAGCATTTT
D gene: NA; J gene: TRBJ1-5; clone size: NA; V gene: TRBV4-1; CDR3 protein: CASSQDISRNQPQHF; CDR3 DNA: TGCGCCAGCAGCCAAGATATCAGCCGGAATCAGCCCCAGCATTTT